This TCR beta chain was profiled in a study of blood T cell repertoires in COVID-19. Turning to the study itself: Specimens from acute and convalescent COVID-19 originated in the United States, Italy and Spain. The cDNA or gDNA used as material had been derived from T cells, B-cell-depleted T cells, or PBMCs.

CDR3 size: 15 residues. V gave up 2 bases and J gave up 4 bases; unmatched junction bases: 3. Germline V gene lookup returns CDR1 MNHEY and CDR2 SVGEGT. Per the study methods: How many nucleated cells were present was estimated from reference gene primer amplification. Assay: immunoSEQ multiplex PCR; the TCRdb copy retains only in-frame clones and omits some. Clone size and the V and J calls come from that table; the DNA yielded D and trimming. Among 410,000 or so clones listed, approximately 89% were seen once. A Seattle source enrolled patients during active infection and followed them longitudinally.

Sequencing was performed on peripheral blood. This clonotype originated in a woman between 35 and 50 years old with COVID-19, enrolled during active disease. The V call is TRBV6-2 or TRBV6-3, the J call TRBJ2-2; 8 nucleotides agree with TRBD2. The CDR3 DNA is TGTGCCAGCAGTTACGGGCTAGCGGGCACCGGGGAGCTGTTTTTT. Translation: CASSYGLAGTGELFF.